This T cell receptor beta chain originates from a study of graft-versus-host responses after intestinal transplantation. Study summary: Uniformly, recipients were administered anti-thymocyte globulin induction with subsequent tacrolimus and steroids for around three years.

This clone appeared a single time. The antigen remains undetermined. V dropped 1 base and J dropped 4 bases, with 13 bases sitting between them. CDR3 size: 15 residues. CDR1 SGHTA and CDR2 FQGNSA come from the germline V gene. The assay was immunoSEQ multiplex PCR, and TCRdb's table has in-frame clones only and misses some. In the table there are 95,000 to 110,000 clones, roughly 84% of which are singletons. Study results and caveats: Peak circulating GvH clone levels were associated with early post-transplant HvG declines.

The chain uses TRBV7-2 and TRBJ1-1; possible D gene TRBD1, 6 bases. The TCR sequence derives from a human donor who received an intestinal transplant. This material consisted of unstimulated CD4+ T cells sorted from spleen or lymph node cells, taken before intestinal transplant. As DNA, the CDR3 is TGTGCCAGCAGCTTAGTCAGGCAGGGGACCACTGAAGCTTTCTTT. It translates to CASSLVRQGTTEAFF.